Following are 7 T cell receptor beta chains from one sample sequenced in a study of blood T cell repertoires in COVID-19. The protocol was immunoSEQ multiplex PCR, while the TCRdb copy is restricted to in-frame clones and leaves out a portion. In the table there are 150,000 to 200,000 clones, around nine tenths of which are singletons. The source material was peripheral blood. Receptors originate from a woman aged 70-85 years with COVID-19, enrolled during active disease.

The chain couples TRBV5-8 to TRBJ2-3; a weak D match, TRBD2 (5 bases). The V gene lost 5 bases and the J gene lost 4 bases, with 5 bases spanning the gap. Germline CDR1 is SGHTS and CDR2 is YDEGEE. The CDR3 runs to 11 residues. CDR3 protein: CASRRADTQYF. CDR3 DNA: TGTGCCAGCAGGCGGGCAGATACGCAGTATTTT.

V and J are TRBV11-2 and TRBJ1-1; D is possibly TRBD1 (6 bases). CDR3 length: 15 amino acids. Trimming left V 5 bases short and J 4 bases short, with 17 bases between. The germline gives CDR1 SGHAT, CDR2 FQNNGV. The CDR3 region has the DNA TGTGCCAGCAGCGTGGTAGGGGGGGGAGGCACTGAAGCTTTCTTT. Encoded protein: CASSVVGGGGTEAFF.

This sequence joins TRBV28 and TRBJ2-5, with 8 bases fitting TRBD2. V shed 5 bases, J shed 4 bases, and the junction held 12 bases outside the gene matches. The CDR3 extends over 16 amino acids. Germline CDR1 reads MDHEN; CDR2 reads SYDVKM. The chain's CDR3 is CASSRPSGGGVETQYF. CDR3 DNA: TGTGCCAGCAGTCGTCCGAGCGGGGGTGGGGTAGAGACCCAGTACTTC.

This clone was recorded once. The chain joins TRBV5-1 to TRBJ1-1, with TRBD1 identical over 7 bases. Germline V gene sequence: CDR1 SGHRS, CDR2 YFSETQ. The J segment lost 1 base and the V segment lost 2 bases, leaving 5 bases of the junction unmatched. The length of the CDR3 is 15 residues. The CDR3 bases are TGCGCCAGCAGCTTCGACAGGGAGCGGAACACTGAAGCTTTCTTT. Amino acid sequence: CASSFDRERNTEAFF.

The chain carries TRBV11-2 and TRBJ2-1; 8 bases map to TRBD2. Germline CDR1 and CDR2: SGHAT and FQNNGV. The ends lost 5 bases at V and 0 bases at J; junction bases unmatched: 15. This CDR3 comprises 19 residues. CDR3: CASSQRGSGALSSYNEQFF. In DNA, the CDR3 is TGTGCCAGCAGCCAAAGAGGTAGCGGGGCCCTGAGCTCCTACAATGAGCAGTTCTTC.

The genes are TRBV12-3 or TRBV12-4 and TRBJ1-1; D might be TRBD1 (5 bases). This CDR3 has 13 amino acids. With 8 bases removed from V and 0 bases from J, the gap between germline ends came to 10 bases. In DNA form, the CDR3 reads TGTGCCAGCGACCTACAGGTGAACACTGAAGCTTTCTTT. Protein product: CASDLQVNTEAFF.

CDR3: CAISEGPGQGFYGYTF. CDR3 bases: TGTGCCATCAGTGAAGGACCGGGACAGGGATTCTATGGCTACACCTTC. V is TRBV10-3 and J is TRBJ1-2, with 9 bases aligning to TRBD1. V shed 3 bases and J 4 bases; nucleotides not matched to a gene: 9. The CDR3 is 16 amino acids. Germline CDR1 ENHRY, CDR2 SYGVKD.